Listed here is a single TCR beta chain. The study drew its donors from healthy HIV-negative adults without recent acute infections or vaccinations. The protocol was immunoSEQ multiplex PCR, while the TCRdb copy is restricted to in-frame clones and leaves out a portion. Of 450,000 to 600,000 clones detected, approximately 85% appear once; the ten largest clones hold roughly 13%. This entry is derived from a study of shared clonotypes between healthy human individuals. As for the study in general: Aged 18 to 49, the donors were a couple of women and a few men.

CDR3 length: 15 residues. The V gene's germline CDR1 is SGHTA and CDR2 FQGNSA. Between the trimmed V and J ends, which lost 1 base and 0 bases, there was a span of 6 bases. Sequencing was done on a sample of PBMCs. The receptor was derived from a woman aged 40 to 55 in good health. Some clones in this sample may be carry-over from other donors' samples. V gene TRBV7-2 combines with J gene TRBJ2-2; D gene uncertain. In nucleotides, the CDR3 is TGTGCCAGCAGCTTAGGACTGGCGAACACCGGGGAGCTGTTTTTT. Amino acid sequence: CASSLGLANTGELFF. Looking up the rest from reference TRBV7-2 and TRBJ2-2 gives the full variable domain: GAGVSQSPSNKVTEKGKDVELRCDPISGHTALYWYRQSLGQGLEFLIYFQGNSAPDKSGLPSDRFSAERTGGSVSTLTIQRTQQEDSAVYLCASSLGLANTGELFFGEGSRLTVL.